This TCR beta chain was captured by sequencing in a study of T cell responses to AZD1222 COVID-19 vaccine. Here immunoSEQ multiplex PCR was the method, and the copy in TCRdb shows in-frame clones only, minus some. The top ten hold approximately 3.5% of the sample, which has 110,000 to 150,000 clones, over 80% seen once. This clone was observed a single time. V shed 3 bases and J shed 6 bases, with 8 bases lying between them. CDR3 length: 12 amino acids. The V gene's germline CDR1 is SGHAT and CDR2 FQNNGV. The sequencing here drew on peripheral blood, taken 28 days after the second AZD1222 dose. This TCR derives from an adult who received the AZD1222 COVID-19 vaccine. V and J are TRBV11-2 and TRBJ1-2; D remains unclear. The CDR3 protein is CASSLGSDGYTF. In DNA form, the CDR3 reads TGTGCCAGCAGCTTGGGGTCGGATGGCTACACCTTC.